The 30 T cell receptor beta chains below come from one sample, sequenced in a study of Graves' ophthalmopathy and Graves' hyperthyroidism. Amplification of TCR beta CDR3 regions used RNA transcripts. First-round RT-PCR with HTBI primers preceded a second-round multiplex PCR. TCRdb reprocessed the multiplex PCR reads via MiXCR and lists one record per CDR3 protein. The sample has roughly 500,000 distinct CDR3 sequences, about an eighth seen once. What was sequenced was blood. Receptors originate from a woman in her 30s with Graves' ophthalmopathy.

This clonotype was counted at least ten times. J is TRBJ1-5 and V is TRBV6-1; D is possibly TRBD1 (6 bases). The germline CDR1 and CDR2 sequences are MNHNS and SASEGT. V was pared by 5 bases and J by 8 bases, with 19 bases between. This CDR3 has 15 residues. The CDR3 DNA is TGTGCCAGCAGTAAGACAACAGGGTTCGCAGAGCCCCAGCATTTT. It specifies CASSKTTGFAEPQHF.

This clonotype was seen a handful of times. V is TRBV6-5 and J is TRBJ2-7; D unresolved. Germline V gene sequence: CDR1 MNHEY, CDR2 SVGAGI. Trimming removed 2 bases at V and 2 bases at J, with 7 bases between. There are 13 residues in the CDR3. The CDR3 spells CASSYIVAYEQYF. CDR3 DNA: TGTGCCAGCAGTTACATCGTGGCCTACGAGCAGTACTTC.

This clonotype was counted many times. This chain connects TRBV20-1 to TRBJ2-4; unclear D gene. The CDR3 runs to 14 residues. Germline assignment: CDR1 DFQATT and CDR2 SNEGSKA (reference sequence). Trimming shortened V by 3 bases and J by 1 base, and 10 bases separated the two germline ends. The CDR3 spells CSARATMAKNIQYF. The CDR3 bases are TGCAGTGCTAGGGCTACTATGGCCAAAAACATTCAGTACTTC.

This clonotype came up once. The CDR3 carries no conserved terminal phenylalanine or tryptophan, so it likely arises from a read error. The CDR3 DNA reads as TGTGCCAGCAGCGGAGGTTCGGGCCCTCAAGAGTCCCAGTACTAC. It translates to CASSGGSGPQESQYY. The genes are TRBV6-1 and TRBJ2-5; tentative D call: TRBD2 (5 bases). Germline V gene sequence: CDR1 MNHNS, CDR2 SASEGT. This CDR3 region has 15 residues.

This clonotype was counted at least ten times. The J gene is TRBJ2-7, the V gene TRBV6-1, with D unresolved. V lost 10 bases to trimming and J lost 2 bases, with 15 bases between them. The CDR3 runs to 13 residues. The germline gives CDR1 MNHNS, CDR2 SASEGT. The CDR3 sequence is CAIHVGDPYEQYF. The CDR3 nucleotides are TGTGCCATCCATGTTGGGGATCCCTACGAGCAGTACTTC.

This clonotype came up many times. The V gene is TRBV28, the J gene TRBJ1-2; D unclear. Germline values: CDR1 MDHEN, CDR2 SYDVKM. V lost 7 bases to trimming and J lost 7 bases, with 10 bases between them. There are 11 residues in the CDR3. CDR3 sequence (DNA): TGTGCCAGCAACGGTCCGGGTGGCTACACCTTC. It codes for CASNGPGGYTF.

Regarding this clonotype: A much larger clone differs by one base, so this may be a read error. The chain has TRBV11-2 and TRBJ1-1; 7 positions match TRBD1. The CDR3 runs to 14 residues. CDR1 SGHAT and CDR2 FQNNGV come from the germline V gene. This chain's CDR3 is CASSAQGTNTEACF. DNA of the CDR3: TGTGCCAGCAGCGCACAGGGGACCAACACTGAAGCTTGCTTT.

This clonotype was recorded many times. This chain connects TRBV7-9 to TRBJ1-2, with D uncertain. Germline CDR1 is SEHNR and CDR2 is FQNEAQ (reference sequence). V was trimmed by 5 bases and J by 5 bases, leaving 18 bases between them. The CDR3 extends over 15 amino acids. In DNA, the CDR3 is TGTGCCAGCAGCCCCACCTCGGGAGGGCATTATGGCTACACCTTC. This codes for CASSPTSGGHYGYTF.

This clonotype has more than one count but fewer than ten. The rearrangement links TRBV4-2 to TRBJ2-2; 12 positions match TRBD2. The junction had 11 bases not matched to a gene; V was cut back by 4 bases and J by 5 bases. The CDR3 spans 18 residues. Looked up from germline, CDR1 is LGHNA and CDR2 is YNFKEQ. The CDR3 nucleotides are TGTGCCAGCAGCCTCGGACTAGCGGGGACAACGAGGACCGGGGAGCTGTTTTTT. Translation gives CASSLGLAGTTRTGELFF.

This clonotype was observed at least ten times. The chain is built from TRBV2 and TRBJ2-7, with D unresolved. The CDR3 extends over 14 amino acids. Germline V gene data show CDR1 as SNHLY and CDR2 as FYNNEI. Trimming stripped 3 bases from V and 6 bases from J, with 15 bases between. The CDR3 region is CASSEWSQGGEQYF. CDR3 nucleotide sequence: TGTGCCAGCAGTGAGTGGTCGCAAGGCGGCGAGCAGTACTTC.

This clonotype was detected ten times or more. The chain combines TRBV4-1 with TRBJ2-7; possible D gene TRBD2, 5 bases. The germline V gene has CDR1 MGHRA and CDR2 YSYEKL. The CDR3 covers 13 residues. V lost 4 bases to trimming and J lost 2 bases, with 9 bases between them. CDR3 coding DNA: TGCGCCAGCAGCCTCGGGGATACCTACGAGCAGTACTTC. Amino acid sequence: CASSLGDTYEQYF.

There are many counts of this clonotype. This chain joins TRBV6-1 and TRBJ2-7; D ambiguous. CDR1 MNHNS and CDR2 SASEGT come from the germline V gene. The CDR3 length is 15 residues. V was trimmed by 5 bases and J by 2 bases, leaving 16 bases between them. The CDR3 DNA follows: TGTGCCAGCAGTCCGAGTATGGGCGCACCCTACGAGCAGTACTTC. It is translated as CASSPSMGAPYEQYF.

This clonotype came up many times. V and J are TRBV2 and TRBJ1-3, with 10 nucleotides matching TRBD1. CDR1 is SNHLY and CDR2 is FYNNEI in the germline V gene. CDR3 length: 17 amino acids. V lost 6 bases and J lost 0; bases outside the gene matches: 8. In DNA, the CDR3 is TGTGCCAGCAGGACGGGACAGGGGACTTTCTCTGGAAACACCATATATTTT. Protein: CASRTGQGTFSGNTIYF.

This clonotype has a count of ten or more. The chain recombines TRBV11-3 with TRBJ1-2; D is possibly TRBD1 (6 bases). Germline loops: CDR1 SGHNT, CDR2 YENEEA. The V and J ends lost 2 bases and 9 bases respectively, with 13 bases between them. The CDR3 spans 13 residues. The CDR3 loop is CASSLLQGDRYTF. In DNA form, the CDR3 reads TGTGCCAGCAGCTTACTACAGGGCGATCGCTACACCTTC.

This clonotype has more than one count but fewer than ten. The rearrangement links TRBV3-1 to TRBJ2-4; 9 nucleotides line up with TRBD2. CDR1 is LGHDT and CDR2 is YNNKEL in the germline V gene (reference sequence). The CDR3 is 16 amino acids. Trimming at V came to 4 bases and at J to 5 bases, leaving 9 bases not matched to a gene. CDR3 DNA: TGTGCCAGCAGCCTCCCCTCGCGGGGGGGCCAAAACATTCAGTACTTC. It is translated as CASSLPSRGGQNIQYF.

CDR3 DNA: TGTGCCAGCAGCTTAGCTCCCCAGGCCAGGCTGAACACCGGGGAGCTGTTTTTT. The encoded protein is CASSLAPQARLNTGELFF. V gene TRBV11-1 combines with J gene TRBJ2-2; the D is unclear. This CDR3 contains 18 residues. V was clipped by 0 bases and J by 1 base, with 15 bases between them. Germline lookup yields CDR1 SGHAT and CDR2 FQDESV (reference sequence). The variable domain in full, completed from reference TRBV11-1 and TRBJ2-2, reads EAEVAQSPRYKITEKSQAVAFWCDPISGHATLYWYRQILGQGPELLVQFQDESVVDDSQLPKDRFSAERLKGVDSTLKIQPAELGDSAMYLCASSLAPQARLNTGELFFGEGSRLTVL.

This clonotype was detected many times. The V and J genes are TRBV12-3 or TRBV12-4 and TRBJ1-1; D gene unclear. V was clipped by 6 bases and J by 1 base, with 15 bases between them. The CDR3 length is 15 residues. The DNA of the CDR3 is TGTGCCAGCAGACCGGAGGCATTTAGGAACACTGAAGCTTTCTTT. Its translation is CASRPEAFRNTEAFF.

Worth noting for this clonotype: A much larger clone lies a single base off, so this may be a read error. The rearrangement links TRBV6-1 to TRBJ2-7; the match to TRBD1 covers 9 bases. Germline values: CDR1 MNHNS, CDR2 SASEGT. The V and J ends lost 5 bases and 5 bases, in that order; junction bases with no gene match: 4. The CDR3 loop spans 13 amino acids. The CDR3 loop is CASSRGQGNEQYV. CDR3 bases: TGTGCCAGCAGTCGGGGACAGGGCAACGAGCAGTACGTC.

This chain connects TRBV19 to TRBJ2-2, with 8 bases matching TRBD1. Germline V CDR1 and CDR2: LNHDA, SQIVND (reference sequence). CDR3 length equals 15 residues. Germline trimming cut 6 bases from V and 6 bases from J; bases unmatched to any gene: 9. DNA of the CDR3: TGTGCCAGTAGAGAAACAGGGGGATTAGCCGGGGAGCTGTTTTTT. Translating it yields CASRETGGLAGELFF.

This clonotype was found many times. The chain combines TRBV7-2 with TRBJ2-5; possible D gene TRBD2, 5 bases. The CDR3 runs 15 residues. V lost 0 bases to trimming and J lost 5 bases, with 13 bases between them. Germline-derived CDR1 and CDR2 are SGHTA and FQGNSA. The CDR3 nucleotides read TGTGCCAGCAGCTTAGCCCTCACTAGGGCCGAGACCCAGTACTTC. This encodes CASSLALTRAETQYF.

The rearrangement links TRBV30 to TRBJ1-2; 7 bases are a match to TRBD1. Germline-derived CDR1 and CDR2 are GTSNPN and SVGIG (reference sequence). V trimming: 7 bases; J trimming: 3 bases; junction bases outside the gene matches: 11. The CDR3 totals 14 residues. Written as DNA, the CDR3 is TGTGCCTCACCTACGGGACAGACCTACTATGGCTACACCTTC. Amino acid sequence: CASPTGQTYYGYTF. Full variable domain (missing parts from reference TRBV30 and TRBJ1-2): SQTIHQWPATLVQPVGSPLSLECTVEGTSNPNLYWYRQAAGRGLQLLFYSVGIGQISSEVPQNLSASRPQDRQFILSSKKLLLSDSGFYLCASPTGQTYYGYTFGSGTRLTVV.

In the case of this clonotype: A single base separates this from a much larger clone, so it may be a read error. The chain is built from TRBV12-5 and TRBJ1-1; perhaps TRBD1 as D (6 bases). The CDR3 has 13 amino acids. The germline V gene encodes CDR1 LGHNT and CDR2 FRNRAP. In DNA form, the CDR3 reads TGTGCTAGTGGTTTGGTACTTGGGACACAAGCTTCCTTT. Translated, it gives CASGLVLGTQASF.

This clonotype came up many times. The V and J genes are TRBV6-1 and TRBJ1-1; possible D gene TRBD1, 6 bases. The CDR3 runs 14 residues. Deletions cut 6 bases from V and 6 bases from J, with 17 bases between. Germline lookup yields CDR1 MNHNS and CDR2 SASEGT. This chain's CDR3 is CASRGGQGSSEAFF. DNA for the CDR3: TGTGCCAGCAGAGGGGGGCAGGGTTCTTCTGAAGCTTTCTTT.

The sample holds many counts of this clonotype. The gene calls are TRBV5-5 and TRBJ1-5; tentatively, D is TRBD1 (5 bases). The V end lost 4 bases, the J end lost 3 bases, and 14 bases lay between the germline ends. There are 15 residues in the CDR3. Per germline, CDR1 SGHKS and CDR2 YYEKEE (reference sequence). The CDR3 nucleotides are TGTGCCAGCAGCCTTCGAGACAGTTCCAATCAGCCCCAGCATTTT. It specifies CASSLRDSSNQPQHF. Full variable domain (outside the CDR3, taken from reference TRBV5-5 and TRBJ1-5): DAGVTQSPTHLIKTRGQQVTLRCSPISGHKSVSWYQQVLGQGPQFIFQYYEKEERGRGNFPDRFSARQFPNYSSELNVNALLLGDSALYLCASSLRDSSNQPQHFGDGTRLSIL.

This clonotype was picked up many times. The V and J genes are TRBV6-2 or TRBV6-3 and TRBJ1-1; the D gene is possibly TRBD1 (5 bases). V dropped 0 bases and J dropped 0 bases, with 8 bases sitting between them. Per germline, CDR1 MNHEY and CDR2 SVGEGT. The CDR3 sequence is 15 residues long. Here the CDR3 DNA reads TGTGCCAGCAGTTACTCGGGGGTCATGAACACTGAAGCTTTCTTT. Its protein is CASSYSGVMNTEAFF.

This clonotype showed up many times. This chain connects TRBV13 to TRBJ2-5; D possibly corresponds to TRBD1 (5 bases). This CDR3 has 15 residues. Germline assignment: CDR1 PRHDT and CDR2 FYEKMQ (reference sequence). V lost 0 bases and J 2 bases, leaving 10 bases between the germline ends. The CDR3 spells CASSLGMGRQETQYF. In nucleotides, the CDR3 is TGTGCCAGCAGCTTAGGTATGGGGCGGCAAGAGACCCAGTACTTC.

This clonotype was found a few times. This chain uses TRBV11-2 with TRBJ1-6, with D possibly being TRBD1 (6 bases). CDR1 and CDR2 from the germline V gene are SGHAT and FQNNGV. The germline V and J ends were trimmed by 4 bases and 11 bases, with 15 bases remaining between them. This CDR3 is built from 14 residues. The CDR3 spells CASSSTPGATPLHF. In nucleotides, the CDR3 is TGTGCCAGCAGCTCCACCCCAGGGGCGACACCCCTCCACTTT.

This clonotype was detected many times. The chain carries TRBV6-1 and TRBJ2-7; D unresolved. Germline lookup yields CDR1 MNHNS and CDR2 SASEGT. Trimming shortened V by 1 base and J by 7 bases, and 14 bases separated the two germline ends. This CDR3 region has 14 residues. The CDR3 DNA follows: TGTGCCAGCAGTGAAGAGGCAGCGTTCAGGGAGCAGTACTTC. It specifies CASSEEAAFREQYF.

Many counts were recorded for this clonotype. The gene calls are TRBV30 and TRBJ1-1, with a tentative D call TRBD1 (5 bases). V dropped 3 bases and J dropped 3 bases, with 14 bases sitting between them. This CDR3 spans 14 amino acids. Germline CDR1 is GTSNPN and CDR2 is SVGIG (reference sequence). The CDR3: CAWRMGGRDTEAFF. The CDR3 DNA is TGTGCCTGGAGAATGGGGGGTCGGGACACTGAAGCTTTCTTT.

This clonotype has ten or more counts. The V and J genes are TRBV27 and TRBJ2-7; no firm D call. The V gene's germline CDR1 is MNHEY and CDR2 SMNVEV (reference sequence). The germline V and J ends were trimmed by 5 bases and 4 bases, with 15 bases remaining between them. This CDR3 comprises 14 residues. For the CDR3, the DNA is TGTGCCAGCAGTCCCCGGGTTGGGGAATACGAGCAGTACTTC. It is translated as CASSPRVGEYEQYF.